This T cell receptor (beta chain) was captured in a study of shared clonotypes between healthy human individuals. Study overall: The study drew on a couple of women and a few men aged 18 to 49 as donors.

The repertoire was sequenced with immunoSEQ multiplex PCR; TCRdb's copy has only in-frame clones and lacks some. Here the sample spans under 350,000 clones, around 86% being singletons. V was shortened by 1 base and J by 3 bases, with 7 bases between the two germline ends. Looked up from germline, CDR1 is SGHTS and CDR2 is YDEGEE. This CDR3 has 13 residues. The receptor's source is a man between 18 and 29 years old in good health. The specimen sequenced was memory CD8+ T cells sorted from blood. Regarding subset: CD45RO+ cells pooled with CCR7-negative TemRA cells. The chain carries TRBV5-8 and TRBJ1-2; a possible D gene is TRBD1 (6 bases). This CDR3 reads CASSLSGDYGYTF. The CDR3 region has the DNA TGTGCCAGCAGCTTGTCAGGGGACTATGGCTACACCTTC.